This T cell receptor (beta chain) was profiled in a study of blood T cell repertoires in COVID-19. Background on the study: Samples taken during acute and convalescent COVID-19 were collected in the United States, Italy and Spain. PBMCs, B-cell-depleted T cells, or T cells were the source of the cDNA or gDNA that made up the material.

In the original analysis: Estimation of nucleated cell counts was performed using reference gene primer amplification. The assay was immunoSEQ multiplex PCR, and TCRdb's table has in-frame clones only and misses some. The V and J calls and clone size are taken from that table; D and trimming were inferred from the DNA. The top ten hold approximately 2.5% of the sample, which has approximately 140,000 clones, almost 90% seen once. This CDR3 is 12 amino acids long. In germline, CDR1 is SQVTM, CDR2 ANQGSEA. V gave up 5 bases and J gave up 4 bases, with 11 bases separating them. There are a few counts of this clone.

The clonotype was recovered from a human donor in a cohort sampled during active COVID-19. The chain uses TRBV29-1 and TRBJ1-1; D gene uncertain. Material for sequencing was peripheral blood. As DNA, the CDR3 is TGCAGCGTTCAAGGGCCTGTCACTGAAGCTTTCTTT. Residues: CSVQGPVTEAFF.